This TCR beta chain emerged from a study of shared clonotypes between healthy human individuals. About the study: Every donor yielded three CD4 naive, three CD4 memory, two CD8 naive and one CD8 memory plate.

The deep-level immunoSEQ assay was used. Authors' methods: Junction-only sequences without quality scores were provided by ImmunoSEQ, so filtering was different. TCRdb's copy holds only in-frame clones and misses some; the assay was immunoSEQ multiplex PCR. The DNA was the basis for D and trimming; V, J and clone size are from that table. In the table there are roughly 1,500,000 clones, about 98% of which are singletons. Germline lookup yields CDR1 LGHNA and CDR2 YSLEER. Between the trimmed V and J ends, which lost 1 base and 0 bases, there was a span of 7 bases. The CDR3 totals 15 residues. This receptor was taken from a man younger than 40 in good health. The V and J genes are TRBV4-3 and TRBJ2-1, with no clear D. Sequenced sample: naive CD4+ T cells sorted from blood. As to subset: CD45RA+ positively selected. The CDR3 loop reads CASSQGISSYNEQFF. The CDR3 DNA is TGCGCCAGCAGCCAAGGGATTAGCTCCTACAATGAGCAGTTCTTC.